These 8 T cell receptor beta chains were all obtained from the same sample, sequenced in a study of cytomegalovirus exposure and HLA in healthy donors. PCR employed 60 Vbeta and 13 Jbeta primers. Produced via immunoSEQ multiplex PCR; TCRdb's table is partial and in-frame only. With some 67,000 clones in the sample, the ten largest clones hold under 2%. Sequencing used PBMCs. These receptors came from a woman aged 25-40 years in good health and CMV-seronegative.

V gene TRBV29-1 combines with J gene TRBJ2-3, with 13 bases identical to TRBD2. The germline CDR1 and CDR2 sequences are SQVTM and ANQGSEA. J gave up 3 bases and V 1 base, and 4 bases lay outside the gene matches. The CDR3 length is 16 residues. CDR3 region: CSVEGPTSGGTDTQYF. The CDR3 DNA follows: TGCAGCGTTGAAGGGCCGACTAGCGGGGGGACAGATACGCAGTATTTT.

The chain uses TRBV27 and TRBJ2-3; D remains unclear. The V and J ends lost 7 bases and 4 bases respectively, with 21 bases between them. CDR3 length: 16 residues. Looked up from germline, CDR1 is MNHEY and CDR2 is SMNVEV (reference sequence). DNA of the CDR3: TGTGCCAGCAATTTCCTCCCCTTCGCGGTCGCAGATACGCAGTATTTT. Translation: CASNFLPFAVADTQYF.

The J gene is TRBJ2-1, the V gene TRBV6-1; no firm D call. The CDR3 loop spans 13 amino acids. The V and J ends lost 5 bases and 4 bases respectively, with 9 bases between them. CDR1 is MNHNS, CDR2 SASEGT, per germline. This CDR3 reads CASSQDKYNEQFF. The DNA of the CDR3 is TGTGCCAGCAGTCAAGACAAATACAATGAGCAGTTCTTC.

The rearrangement links TRBV5-6 to TRBJ1-5, with D possibly being TRBD1 (5 bases). With 5 bases removed from V and 3 bases from J, the gap between germline ends came to 12 bases. CDR1 SGHDT and CDR2 YYEEEE come from the germline V gene. This CDR3 has 14 amino acids. CDR3 region: CASRENRPNQPQHF. DNA of the CDR3: TGTGCCAGCAGGGAAAACAGGCCCAATCAGCCCCAGCATTTT.

The chain uses TRBV30 and TRBJ2-2, with a tentative D call TRBD2 (6 bases). Germline V gene data show CDR1 as GTSNPN and CDR2 as SVGIG (reference sequence). V lost 4 bases, J lost 1 base, and 13 bases lay in between. The CDR3 is made up of 15 amino acids. CDR3 coding DNA: TGTGCCTGGATTTCCGGAGGGGTGAACACCGGGGAGCTGTTTTTT. Amino acid sequence: CAWISGGVNTGELFF.

The chain couples TRBV5-1 to TRBJ2-7; D unclear. The V and J ends lost 0 bases and 0 bases respectively, with 7 bases between them. The CDR3 runs 14 residues. Germline V gene sequence: CDR1 SGHRS, CDR2 YFSETQ. The CDR3 DNA sequence: TGCGCCAGCAGCTTGGTTGGTAGCTCCTACGAGCAGTACTTC. Protein: CASSLVGSSYEQYF.

The rearrangement uses TRBV25-1 and TRBJ2-7; 9 bases map to TRBD1. Germline V gene sequence: CDR1 MGHDK, CDR2 SYGVNS. The ends lost 3 bases at V and 0 bases at J; junction bases unmatched: 9. This CDR3 contains 17 residues. In DNA, the CDR3 is TGTGCCAGCAGTGACCGGTCCGGGACAGGGACCTCCTACGAGCAGTACTTC. Amino acid sequence: CASSDRSGTGTSYEQYF.

The chain has TRBV4-1 and TRBJ2-7, with 11 bases lining up with TRBD2. V gave up 4 bases and J gave up 6 bases; unmatched junction bases: 8. There are 15 residues in the CDR3. The germline V gene has CDR1 MGHRA and CDR2 YSYEKL. This chain's CDR3 is CASSPGTSGGSEQYF. Written as DNA, the CDR3 is TGCGCCAGCAGCCCCGGGACTAGCGGAGGAAGCGAGCAGTACTTC.